The 25 T cell receptor beta chains below come from one sample, sequenced in a study of post-analysis software for immune sequencing data. No cognate antigen is known for these TCRs. Unique molecular identifiers were present in the TCR beta cDNA libraries. TCRdb analysed the PCR reads with MiXCR anew, one entry per CDR3 protein. The sample records about 560,000 distinct CDR3 sequences, around 44% being singletons. General observations from the study: TRBV segments more frequent in patients than in controls numbered five and included TRBV5-6, TRBV5-1 and TRBV20-1.

Material for sequencing was blood. These receptors originate from a girl under 18 with multiple sclerosis.

This clonotype was recorded at least ten times. The CDR3 nucleotides read TGTGCCACCAGTGATTCCCGGACAGGGGGCTACGAGCAGTACTTC. It translates to CATSDSRTGGYEQYF. The chain combines TRBV24-1 with TRBJ2-7; 10 bases line up with TRBD1. Germline V gene lookup returns CDR1 KGHDR and CDR2 SFDVKD. V shed 2 bases and J 3 bases; nucleotides not matched to a gene: 3. CDR3 length: 15 residues.

The rearrangement uses TRBV10-3 and TRBJ1-4; 7 nucleotides line up with TRBD1. CDR3 size: 11 residues. Germline loops: CDR1 ENHRY, CDR2 SYGVKD. Trimming took 10 bases from V and 7 from J; bases not matched to a gene: 3. This CDR3 reads CASRDSEKLFF. In DNA form, the CDR3 reads TGTGCCAGCCGGGACAGTGAAAAACTGTTTTTT.

This clonotype has just a few counts. The gene calls are TRBV4-1 and TRBJ2-1; D is possibly TRBD1 or TRBD2 (5 bases each). The CDR3 has 14 residues. Deletions cut 4 bases from V and 9 bases from J, with 16 bases between. Germline V CDR1 and CDR2: MGHRA, YSYEKL. CDR3 nucleotides: TGCGCCAGCAGCCTCCTAGGGGATCGGGGTGAGCAGTTCTTC. Protein sequence: CASSLLGDRGEQFF.

This chain joins TRBV5-1 and TRBJ1-1; no clear D gene. Deletions cut 1 base from V and 2 bases from J, with 12 bases between. The CDR3 length is 15 residues. CDR1 is SGHRS, CDR2 YFSETQ, per germline. The CDR3 bases are TGCGCCAGCAGCTTGTCCCCTAGTGGCAACACTGAAGCTTTCTTT. Amino acid sequence: CASSLSPSGNTEAFF.

The V gene is TRBV7-2, the J gene TRBJ1-2, with TRBD1 matching 9 bases. This CDR3 spans 15 amino acids. In germline, CDR1 is SGHTA, CDR2 FQGNSA. Trimming cost V 0 bases and J 8 bases; bases outside gene matches: 7. CDR3 in DNA: TGTGCCAGCAGCTTAGCGTGGCGGACAGGGGACGGCTACACCTTC. This gives the protein CASSLAWRTGDGYTF.

V usage is TRBV7-3 and J usage is TRBJ1-5; D is undetermined. The CDR3 length is 13 residues. The germline V and J ends were trimmed by 1 base and 9 bases, with 10 bases remaining between them. Germline assignment: CDR1 SGHTA and CDR2 FQGTGA. For the CDR3, the DNA is TGTGCCAGCAGCTTAAAGGGCTGGAGGCCCCAGCATTTT. Amino acids: CASSLKGWRPQHF. The whole variable domain, filled in from reference TRBV7-3 and TRBJ1-5, reads GAGVSQTPSNKVTEKGKYVELRCDPISGHTALYWYRQSLGQGPEFLIYFQGTGAADDSGLPNDRFFAVRPEGSVSTLKIQRTERGDSAVYLCASSLKGWRPQHFGDGTRLSIL.

This clonotype appeared a few times. This chain connects TRBV7-2 to TRBJ2-2; 10 bases map to TRBD2. V shed 1 base, J shed 8 bases, and the junction held 7 bases outside the gene matches. The germline V gene has CDR1 SGHTA and CDR2 FQGNSA. The CDR3 length is 16 residues. The CDR3 here is CASSLEHLAGAGELFF. CDR3 bases: TGTGCCAGCAGCTTAGAGCACCTAGCGGGAGCTGGGGAGCTGTTTTTT.

This clonotype was seen only once. The chain combines TRBV4-1 with TRBJ2-3; possibly TRBD1 for D (6 bases). The V end was cut by 0 bases, the J end by 6 bases, with 13 bases between. This CDR3 region has 15 residues. Germline loops: CDR1 MGHRA, CDR2 YSYEKL. CDR3 protein: CASSQETGVGDTQYF. DNA for the CDR3: TGCGCCAGCAGCCAAGAGACAGGCGTAGGGGATACGCAGTATTTT.

The sample holds a few counts of this clonotype. V is TRBV20-1 and J is TRBJ2-5, with D hard to call. The assigned J gene may be wrong: the sequence end matches TRBJ2-7 better. Germline lookup yields CDR1 DFQATT and CDR2 SNEGSKA (reference sequence). The CDR3 spans 15 residues. The CDR3 DNA is TGCAGTGCTAGAGGGTTTTCCCAAAGCAGAGTCGAGCAGTACTTC. Translating gives CSARGFSQSRVEQYF.

The chain combines TRBV4-1 with TRBJ1-5; D possibly corresponds to TRBD1 (5 bases). The V gene lost 4 bases and the J gene lost 2 bases, with 12 bases spanning the gap. In germline, CDR1 is MGHRA, CDR2 YSYEKL. CDR3 length equals 15 residues. The CDR3 DNA sequence: TGCGCCAGCAGCCCGTGGGACGGCCGCAATCAGCCCCAGCATTTT. Residues: CASSPWDGRNQPQHF.

The chain recombines TRBV4-1 with TRBJ2-4; weak D call: TRBD1 (6 bases). CDR1 and CDR2 from the germline V gene are MGHRA and YSYEKL. CDR3 size: 19 residues. Trimming took 4 bases from V and 1 from J, leaving 23 bases between them. CDR3 DNA: TGCGCCAGCAGCCCGGGAAGGATGGGGGCAGGGGCGGCCAAAAACATTCAGTACTTC. This gives the protein CASSPGRMGAGAAKNIQYF.

Concerning this clonotype itself: Relative to the germline gene, one junction end is altered; a read error may explain this. The chain carries TRBV5-1 and TRBJ2-2; D might be TRBD2 (6 bases). The CDR3 length is 14 residues. Germline CDR1 SGHRS, CDR2 YFSETQ. The DNA for the CDR3 is TGCGCCAGCAGGTTGGACGGAGGGATCGGGGAGCTGTTTTTT. Its translation is CASRLDGGIGELFF.

A few counts support this clonotype. The chain links TRBV5-1 to TRBJ2-4; 7 nucleotides match TRBD2. The CDR3 spans 15 residues. The germline V gene has CDR1 SGHRS and CDR2 YFSETQ. J lost 6 bases, V lost 0 bases, and 6 bases had no gene match. This CDR3 is CASSLVTGGGNIQYF. Here the CDR3 DNA reads TGCGCCAGCAGCTTGGTGACGGGCGGGGGAAACATTCAGTACTTC.

The chain couples TRBV6-1 to TRBJ1-5, with a weak D call TRBD1 (5 bases). CDR3 length: 14 amino acids. Germline loops: CDR1 MNHNS, CDR2 SASEGT. Trimming took 0 bases from V and 5 from J, leaving 8 bases between them. The CDR3 bases are TGTGCCAGCAGTGAAGCGGGGACGTATCAGCCCCAGCATTTT. Amino acid sequence: CASSEAGTYQPQHF.

V gene TRBV19 combines with J gene TRBJ2-5, with D hard to call. The CDR3 runs 13 residues. CDR1 and CDR2 (germline): LNHDA, SQIVND (reference sequence). The V and J ends lost 2 bases and 1 base respectively, with 5 bases between them. The CDR3 is CASSITVQETQYF. CDR3 in DNA: TGTGCCAGTAGTATAACGGTCCAAGAGACCCAGTACTTC.

The gene calls are TRBV7-9 and TRBJ2-5, with 8 nucleotides matching TRBD1. This CDR3 has 14 residues. Looked up from germline, CDR1 is SEHNR and CDR2 is FQNEAQ (reference sequence). V lost 6 bases and J lost 0; bases outside the gene matches: 3. CDR3 sequence reads: CASRNRGNQETQYF. CDR3 DNA: TGTGCCAGCAGAAACAGGGGGAACCAAGAGACCCAGTACTTC.

This clonotype was seen a few times. V is TRBV6-1 and J is TRBJ2-5; TRBD2 is a possible D gene (5 bases). There are 18 residues in the CDR3. Trimming left V 3 bases short and J 0 bases short, with 20 bases between. In germline, CDR1 is MNHNS, CDR2 SASEGT. CDR3: CASSDGPGFSIHQETQYF. The CDR3 coding sequence is TGTGCCAGCAGTGACGGGCCGGGGTTTAGTATCCACCAAGAGACCCAGTACTTC.

This clonotype was detected only once. V is TRBV5-1 and J is TRBJ2-5; 8 nucleotides line up with TRBD1. With the DNA end fitting TRBJ2-7 better, the J assignment may be wrong. Germline CDR1 and CDR2: SGHRS and YFSETQ. The CDR3 totals 14 residues. The CDR3 region has the DNA TGCGCCAGCAGCTGGGGACAGGAAGACTACGAGCAGTACTTC. Translation gives CASSWGQEDYEQYF.

This CDR3 reads CATSRGTGASYEQYF. CDR3 sequence (DNA): TGTGCCACCAGCAGAGGGACAGGGGCCTCCTACGAGCAGTACTTC. J is TRBJ2-4 and V is TRBV15, with 9 bases identical to TRBD1. The J call may be wrong; the DNA end is better matched by TRBJ2-7. Germline V gives CDR1 LNHNV, CDR2 YYDKDF (reference sequence). The CDR3 has 15 residues.

The V and J genes are TRBV7-8 and TRBJ1-2, with TRBD1 matching over 7 bases. Trimming took 4 bases from V and 7 from J; bases not matched to a gene: 9. Germline V lookup: CDR1 SGHVS, CDR2 FQNEAQ. CDR3 size: 14 residues. The DNA for the CDR3 is TGTGCCAGCAGCTCGGACAGGATCGGTGGTGGCTACACCTTC. Translated, it gives CASSSDRIGGGYTF.

The chain carries TRBV4-2 and TRBJ2-5; 8 nucleotides match TRBD1. Germline assignment: CDR1 LGHNA and CDR2 YNFKEQ. After removal of 3 bases from V and 0 bases from J, the junction contained 12 bases not matched to a gene. This CDR3 region has 18 residues. In DNA form, the CDR3 reads TGTGCCAGCAGCCAGGAGGGACAGGCTGGAGGGAACCAAGAGACCCAGTACTTC. Translation gives CASSQEGQAGGNQETQYF.

The CDR3 DNA follows: TGTGCCAGCAGTTTTCCTCATGAGACCCAGTACTTC. Translated: CASSFPHETQYF. This chain connects TRBV12-3 or TRBV12-4 to TRBJ2-5; no definite D call. The CDR3 covers 12 residues. Trimming cost V 3 bases and J 5 bases, with 7 bases left between them.

This clonotype was detected once. This chain joins TRBV18 and TRBJ2-7; 8 bases match TRBD1. The CDR3 has 15 amino acids. Unmatched junction bases numbered 7, after V lost 4 bases and J lost 2 bases. The germline gives CDR1 KGHSH, CDR2 LQKENI. For the CDR3, the DNA is TGTGCCAGCTCACTTCTAAGACAGGGGACCTACGAGCAGTACTTC. This encodes CASSLLRQGTYEQYF.

The CDR3 here is CSVKAGGPSTEQYF. CDR3 DNA sequence: TGCAGTGTCAAAGCGGGAGGGCCTTCCACCGAGCAGTACTTC. The chain joins TRBV20-1 to TRBJ2-7; 10 nucleotides align to TRBD2. Germline-derived CDR1 and CDR2 are DFQATT and SNEGSKA (reference sequence). Trimming cost V 7 bases and J 6 bases; bases outside gene matches: 12. The CDR3 covers 14 residues.

V is TRBV12-3 or TRBV12-4 and J is TRBJ2-4, with D perhaps being TRBD1 or TRBD2 (5 bases each). The CDR3 consists of 16 residues. V dropped 2 bases and J dropped 0 bases, with 11 bases sitting between them. CDR3 DNA sequence: TGTGCCAGCAGTTTAAGAGGGACCTTAGCCAAAAACATTCAGTACTTC. This sequence encodes CASSLRGTLAKNIQYF.